The clone carrying this TCR beta chain was recorded many times. Its antigen remains unidentified. Diagnosing involved the use of clinical symptoms, serum thyroxine and TRAb, thyroid ultrasound and orbital computed tomography. Germline V gives CDR1 SGHTA, CDR2 FQGNSA. The V and J ends lost 3 bases and 8 bases respectively, with 13 bases between them. This CDR3 has 13 residues. TCR beta CDR3 regions were amplified from RNA transcripts. TCR CDR3 regions were first amplified by RT-PCR with HTBI primers. Using its own MiXCR run on the multiplex PCR reads, TCRdb lists one record per CDR3 protein. The table records more than 500,000 distinct CDR3 sequences, roughly 14% of them present only once. This sample was included in a study of T cells in Graves' hyperthyroidism and ophthalmopathy. The study's findings and limits: Appearing also in blood were most of the thyroid clonotypes expanded above 0.001.

This chain joins TRBV7-2 and TRBJ1-1; TRBD1 might be the D (5 bases). This clonotype was obtained from a woman between 35 and 50 years old with Graves' ophthalmopathy. Source material: blood. CDR3 amino acids: CASSLPRDREAFF. The CDR3 DNA reads TGTGCCAGCAGCTTGCCCCGGGACCGAGAAGCTTTCTTT. The whole variable domain, remainder taken from reference TRBV7-2 and TRBJ1-1, is GAGVSQSPSNKVTEKGKDVELRCDPISGHTALYWYRQSLGQGLEFLIYFQGNSAPDKSGLPSDRFSAERTGGSVSTLTIQRTQQEDSAVYLCASSLPRDREAFFGQGTRLTVV.